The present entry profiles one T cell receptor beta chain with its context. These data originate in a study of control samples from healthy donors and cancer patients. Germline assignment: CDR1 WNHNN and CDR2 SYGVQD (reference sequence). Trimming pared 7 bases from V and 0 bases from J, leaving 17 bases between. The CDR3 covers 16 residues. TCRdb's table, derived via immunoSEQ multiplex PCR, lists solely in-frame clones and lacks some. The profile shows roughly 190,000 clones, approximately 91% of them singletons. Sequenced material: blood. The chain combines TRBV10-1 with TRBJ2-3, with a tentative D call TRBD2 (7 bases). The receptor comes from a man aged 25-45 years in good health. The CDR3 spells CASTLGGGPSTDTQYF. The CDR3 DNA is TGCGCCAGCACCCTTGGGGGGGGGCCTAGCACAGATACGCAGTATTTT.